The 13 T cell receptor beta chains presented below share a single source sample, sequenced in a study of CD8 T cells in ankylosing spondylitis (dated by TCRdb to the late 2010s). Receptor amplification or capture employed 5' RACE. Sequencing used an Illumina HiSeq 2500. In-frame beta chains were kept once TCRdb had trimmed the public reads at Q25 with fastp and called clones with MiXCR. Each record represents a unique CDR3 protein, reported with the most common genes and DNA among its rows. The sample profile shows roughly 91,000 distinct CDR3 sequences; roughly 8.3% of them were found once. The ten top clones hold 9.5% to 10% of the sample. What was sequenced was blood, either unsorted or a sorted T cell fraction (not recorded which). All receptors come from a male donor with ankylosing spondylitis or in good health (not recorded which).

This clonotype was found many times. The chain has TRBV29-1 and TRBJ2-3; unclear D gene. This CDR3 has 14 amino acids. Germline CDR1 reads SQVTM; CDR2 reads ANQGSEA. Trimming cost V 1 base and J 0 bases, with 8 bases left between them. The CDR3 loop reads CSVEGAASTDTQYF. The CDR3 DNA reads TGCAGCGTTGAAGGGGCCGCTAGCACAGATACGCAGTATTTT.

This clonotype was recorded at least ten times. V usage is TRBV24-1 and J usage is TRBJ2-5; D could derive from TRBD1 or TRBD2 (5 bases each). The CDR3 consists of 13 residues. Germline V gives CDR1 KGHDR, CDR2 SFDVKD. Trimming took 5 bases from V and 2 from J, leaving 8 bases between them. DNA for the CDR3: TGTGCCACCAGTGTTGGGGGACAAGAGACCCAGTACTTC. Its translation is CATSVGGQETQYF.

This clonotype was counted a few times. The chain recombines TRBV2 with TRBJ1-2; D uncertain. Trimming left V 3 bases short and J 4 bases short, with 15 bases between. The CDR3 totals 15 residues. Germline loops: CDR1 SNHLY, CDR2 FYNNEI. The CDR3 nucleotides read TGTGCCAGCAGTGACAATCTCGGGCGCGGCTATGGCTACACCTTC. It yields the protein CASSDNLGRGYGYTF.

The chain employs TRBV29-1 and TRBJ2-3, with a possible D match to TRBD1 (5 bases). The CDR3 spans 13 residues. The germline V and J ends were trimmed by 4 bases and 5 bases, with 13 bases remaining between them. The germline V gene has CDR1 SQVTM and CDR2 ANQGSEA. CDR3 sequence: CSVVRRAVDTQYF. For the CDR3, the DNA is TGCAGCGTTGTACGCAGGGCGGTAGATACGCAGTATTTT.

This clonotype appeared a few times. This chain joins TRBV4-3 and TRBJ2-4; D perhaps matches TRBD2 (6 bases). The CDR3 spans 17 residues. V was pared by 0 bases and J by 3 bases, with 15 bases between. Looked up from germline, CDR1 is LGHNA and CDR2 is YSLEER. The CDR3 coding sequence is TGCGCCAGCAGCCAAGATTGGGCAGGGCGGGACAAAAACATTCAGTACTTC. This codes for CASSQDWAGRDKNIQYF.

This clonotype has ten or more counts. The chain joins TRBV7-8 to TRBJ2-3; the match to TRBD2 covers 8 bases. The CDR3 spans 12 residues. Germline lookup yields CDR1 SGHVS and CDR2 FQNEAQ. V was pared by 5 bases and J by 13 bases, with 8 bases of the junction left unmatched. This CDR3 is CASSPRTSPEYF. CDR3 nucleotide sequence: TGTGCCAGCAGCCCCCGGACTAGCCCTGAGTATTTT. Supplemented by reference TRBV7-8 and TRBJ2-3, the full variable domain reads GAGVSQSPRYKVAKRGQDVALRCDPISGHVSLFWYQQALGQGPEFLTYFQNEAQLDKSGLPSDRFFAERPEGSVSTLKIQRTQQEDSAVYLCASSPRTSPEYFGPGTRLTVL.

V gene TRBV11-2 combines with J gene TRBJ1-2, with 7 bases matching TRBD1. J lost 0 bases, V lost 7 bases, and 2 bases had no gene match. Looked up from germline, CDR1 is SGHAT and CDR2 is FQNNGV. This CDR3 has 13 residues. CDR3 sequence: CASKTGTNYGYTF. In DNA form, the CDR3 reads TGTGCCAGCAAGACAGGGACTAACTATGGCTACACCTTC.

This clonotype was observed at least ten times. A read error is likely, as this CDR3 ends without the conserved phenylalanine or tryptophan. J is TRBJ2-1 and V is TRBV7-2; perhaps TRBD2 as D (5 bases). The CDR3 covers 14 residues. Trimming cost V 5 bases and J 5 bases, with 13 bases left between them. Germline V gene data show CDR1 as SGHTA and CDR2 as FQGNSA. The CDR3 DNA reads TGTGCCAGCAGCCCCGGACTTACCCACAATGAGCAGTTCCTC. This encodes CASSPGLTHNEQFL.

This clonotype was seen ten or more times. The rearrangement joins TRBV5-1 to TRBJ1-5, with D possibly being TRBD1 (5 bases). CDR3 length: 15 residues. Germline loops: CDR1 SGHRS, CDR2 YFSETQ. V was cut by 2 bases and J by 4 bases, with 13 bases left in between. CDR3 sequence (DNA): TGCGCCAGCAGCTTTTCAGGGTTAGGGAATCAGCCCCAGCATTTT. This codes for CASSFSGLGNQPQHF. The full variable domain, completed using reference TRBV5-1 and TRBJ1-5, is KAGVTQTPRYLIKTRGQQVTLSCSPISGHRSVSWYQQTPGQGLQFLFEYFSETQRNKGNFPGRFSGRQFSNSRSEMNVSTLELGDSALYLCASSFSGLGNQPQHFGDGTRLSIL.

This clonotype was counted ten times or more. The chain is built from TRBV6-2 or TRBV6-3 and TRBJ2-7; no clear D gene. V lost 1 base to trimming and J lost 5 bases, with 9 bases between them. The germline gives CDR1 MNHEY, CDR2 SVGEGT. This CDR3 has 13 residues. CDR3 sequence (DNA): TGTGCCAGCAGTTACTTCTTGACGGACGAGCAGTACTTC. Amino acids: CASSYFLTDEQYF.

Ten or more counts support this clonotype. The chain has TRBV4-3 and TRBJ2-2; D not resolved. Germline loops: CDR1 LGHNA, CDR2 YSLEER. The CDR3 extends over 16 amino acids. V was trimmed by 1 base and J by 6 bases, leaving 15 bases between them. As DNA, the CDR3 is TGCGCCAGCAGCCAAGGGGTTCCCACGGCGGCCGGGGAGCTGTTTTTT. Its protein product is CASSQGVPTAAGELFF.

This clonotype was seen many times. V is TRBV7-3 and J is TRBJ1-5; no definite D call. The germline V and J ends were trimmed by 5 bases and 4 bases, with 9 bases remaining between them. This CDR3 contains 13 residues. CDR1 and CDR2 from the germline V gene are SGHTA and FQGTGA. The CDR3 loop is CASSQTVNQPQHF. DNA of the CDR3: TGTGCCAGCAGCCAAACAGTAAATCAGCCCCAGCATTTT. Filled out from reference TRBV7-3 and TRBJ1-5, the complete variable domain reads GAGVSQTPSNKVTEKGKYVELRCDPISGHTALYWYRQSLGQGPEFLIYFQGTGAADDSGLPNDRFFAVRPEGSVSTLKIQRTERGDSAVYLCASSQTVNQPQHFGDGTRLSIL.

This clonotype has at least ten counts. The chain is built from TRBV20-1 and TRBJ2-1, with D perhaps matching TRBD2 (6 bases). The germline V gene has CDR1 DFQATT and CDR2 SNEGSKA (reference sequence). V was shortened by 4 bases and J by 0 bases, with 13 bases between the two germline ends. CDR3 size: 15 residues. Here the CDR3 DNA reads TGCAGTGCTAAGGACTACTCAAGCTCCTACAATGAGCAGTTCTTC. Protein sequence: CSAKDYSSSYNEQFF.